The 17 T cell receptor beta chains listed next were all sequenced from one sample in a study of blood T cell repertoires in COVID-19. The table came from immunoSEQ multiplex PCR; TCRdb's copy has only in-frame clones and leaves some out. The sample has about 260,000 clones; 83% are singletons. The sample taken for sequencing was peripheral blood. The receptors originated from a woman between 50 and 59 years old who had recovered from COVID-19.

This clone was seen a few times. This chain uses TRBV2 with TRBJ1-2; a weak D match, TRBD1 (6 bases). The CDR3 spans 15 residues. Per germline, CDR1 SNHLY and CDR2 FYNNEI. V lost 5 bases and J lost 5, with 18 bases in between. In DNA, the CDR3 is TGTGCCAGCAGTTCGCCGACAGGAACGACTTATGGCTACACCTTC. Residues: CASSSPTGTTYGYTF.

The genes are TRBV27 and TRBJ2-5, with 8 bases aligning to TRBD1. In germline, CDR1 is MNHEY, CDR2 SMNVEV (reference sequence). CDR3 length equals 16 residues. The trim removed 5 bases at V and 4 bases at J, leaving 12 bases unmatched. The CDR3 here is CASSHSQGTGAETQYF. In DNA form, the CDR3 reads TGTGCCAGCAGTCACTCCCAAGGGACAGGAGCAGAGACCCAGTACTTC.

This clone has just one count. V is TRBV3-1 (or the pseudogene TRBV3-2) and J is TRBJ1-1, with D perhaps TRBD1 (6 bases). The V gene's germline CDR1 is LGHDT and CDR2 YNNKEL (reference sequence). With 4 bases removed from V and 10 bases from J, the gap between germline ends came to 16 bases. The CDR3 totals 13 residues. The CDR3 here is CASSLNQGRRAFF. Written as DNA, the CDR3 is TGTGCCAGCAGCCTAAACCAGGGGCGGCGAGCTTTCTTT.

In its sample, this clone was seen once. This chain links TRBV10-3 with TRBJ2-3, with no clear D. Per germline, CDR1 ENHRY and CDR2 SYGVKD. The CDR3 sequence is 14 residues long. V lost 5 bases and J 0 bases, leaving 9 bases between the germline ends. CDR3 sequence reads: CAISSRVSTDTQYF. CDR3 sequence (DNA): TGTGCCATCAGTTCTAGAGTTAGCACAGATACGCAGTATTTT.

This chain connects TRBV11-2 to TRBJ2-7; 7 positions match TRBD1. The trim removed 3 bases at V and 2 bases at J, leaving 4 bases unmatched. This CDR3 spans 14 amino acids. Germline CDR1 is SGHAT and CDR2 is FQNNGV. In nucleotides, the CDR3 is TGTGCCAGCAGCTTCGGACAGGAAACCTACGAGCAGTACTTC. Protein sequence: CASSFGQETYEQYF.

V is TRBV29-1 and J is TRBJ2-7, with D tentatively TRBD1 (6 bases). This CDR3 contains 14 residues. The germline V and J ends were trimmed by 6 bases and 0 bases, with 15 bases remaining between them. Germline V lookup: CDR1 SQVTM, CDR2 ANQGSEA. The CDR3 region is CSVSRDTDSYEQYF. CDR3 DNA: TGCAGCGTAAGCCGGGACACCGACTCCTACGAGCAGTACTTC.

J is TRBJ1-6 and V is TRBV7-2, with TRBD1 matching over 8 bases. The CDR3 consists of 14 residues. Germline lookup yields CDR1 SGHTA and CDR2 FQGNSA. The J segment lost 12 bases and the V segment lost 5 bases, leaving 9 bases of the junction unmatched. The CDR3 DNA sequence: TGTGCCAGCAGCCCTAGGACAGGGCCAGAACCCCTCCACTTT. This translates into CASSPRTGPEPLHF. Full variable domain (remainder filled in from reference TRBV7-2 and TRBJ1-6): GAGVSQSPSNKVTEKGKDVELRCDPISGHTALYWYRQSLGQGLEFLIYFQGNSAPDKSGLPSDRFSAERTGGSVSTLTIQRTQQEDSAVYLCASSPRTGPEPLHFGNGTRLTVT.

V is TRBV5-6 and J is TRBJ2-1; 7 positions match TRBD1. CDR1 is SGHDT and CDR2 is YYEEEE in the germline V gene. Trimming cost V 6 bases and J 7 bases; bases outside gene matches: 10. There are 14 residues in the CDR3. CDR3 sequence (DNA): TGTGCCAGCACCTCAGGGGGTGTACGGAATGAGCAGTTCTTC. Encoded protein: CASTSGGVRNEQFF.

The rearrangement uses TRBV27 and TRBJ2-2; 8 nucleotides agree with TRBD1. With V trimmed by 5 bases and J by 6 bases, 14 bases remained unmatched. Germline V gene data show CDR1 as MNHEY and CDR2 as SMNVEV (reference sequence). This CDR3 is 17 amino acids long. The CDR3 loop is CASSLLLRTGLAGELFF. Here the CDR3 DNA reads TGTGCCAGCAGTCTACTCCTGAGGACAGGGCTGGCCGGGGAGCTGTTTTTT.

The chain couples TRBV7-9 to TRBJ2-7; D gene ambiguous. Germline CDR1 is SEHNR and CDR2 is FQNEAQ (reference sequence). CDR3 length: 14 residues. Trimming cost V 1 base and J 5 bases, with 12 bases left between them. CDR3 DNA: TGTGCCAGCAGCTTAGGTGGTGTCAGTGACGAGCAGTACTTC. This encodes CASSLGGVSDEQYF.

This clone was recorded a few times. The chain combines TRBV7-2 with TRBJ2-4; a possible D gene is TRBD1 (5 bases). V lost 2 bases to trimming and J lost 6 bases, with 11 bases between them. The germline CDR1 and CDR2 sequences are SGHTA and FQGNSA. The CDR3 has 14 residues. CDR3 bases: TGTGCCAGCAGCTTATCTCGCCAGGGAAACATTCAGTACTTC. It yields the protein CASSLSRQGNIQYF. Drawing the rest from reference TRBV7-2 and TRBJ2-4, the complete variable domain is GAGVSQSPSNKVTEKGKDVELRCDPISGHTALYWYRQSLGQGLEFLIYFQGNSAPDKSGLPSDRFSAERTGGSVSTLTIQRTQQEDSAVYLCASSLSRQGNIQYFGAGTRLSVL.

This clone was counted once. The chain recombines TRBV2 with TRBJ1-6, with 8 bases fitting TRBD1. The CDR3 spans 14 residues. V lost 7 bases and J lost 6; bases outside the gene matches: 5. In germline, CDR1 is SNHLY, CDR2 FYNNEI. CDR3 DNA: TGTGCCAGCACTGACAGGGGCGCTAATTCACCCCTCCACTTT. It is translated as CASTDRGANSPLHF.

The V call is TRBV4-1, the J call TRBJ1-1; 8 positions agree with TRBD1. Trimming removed 0 bases from V and 1 base from J; junction bases left unmatched: 19. Germline lookup yields CDR1 MGHRA and CDR2 YSYEKL. The CDR3 extends over 21 amino acids. CDR3 nucleotide sequence: TGCGCCAGCAGCCAAGACGGGCGGGACTTTCGGGACAGGTTCCCGAACACTGAAGCTTTCTTT. This codes for CASSQDGRDFRDRFPNTEAFF.

The chain carries TRBV7-2 and TRBJ1-2; possibly TRBD1 for D (6 bases). Per germline, CDR1 SGHTA and CDR2 FQGNSA. CDR3 length: 14 residues. V shed 2 bases and J shed 7 bases, with 14 bases lying between them. CDR3 nucleotides: TGTGCCAGCAGCTTACCCCCAGGGGCCAGTGGCTACACCTTC. Its protein is CASSLPPGASGYTF.

This rearrangement joins TRBV27 to TRBJ2-6; a possible D gene is TRBD1 (5 bases). V lost 6 bases to trimming and J lost 4 bases, with 13 bases between them. Germline CDR1 is MNHEY and CDR2 is SMNVEV (reference sequence). The CDR3 consists of 15 residues. CDR3 nucleotides: TGTGCCAGCAGCCCCGCAGGGTCAGGGGCCAACGTCCTGACTTTC. It specifies CASSPAGSGANVLTF.

The V and J genes are TRBV5-8 and TRBJ1-1; 8 bases are a match to TRBD1. This CDR3 is built from 17 residues. The V and J ends lost 0 bases and 1 base, in that order; junction bases with no gene match: 8. CDR1 and CDR2 (germline): SGHTS, YDEGEE. CDR3 coding DNA: TGTGCCAGCAGCTTGGGCCTGATGACAGGGGAGAACACTGAAGCTTTCTTT. Residues: CASSLGLMTGENTEAFF.

This chain uses TRBV10-3 with TRBJ1-2; D remains unclear. This CDR3 comprises 14 residues. V shed 3 bases and J shed 1 base, with 9 bases lying between them. Germline CDR1 and CDR2: ENHRY and SYGVKD. CDR3 DNA: TGTGCCATCAGTGATGTGGCAATTAACTATGGCTACACCTTC. Its protein product is CAISDVAINYGYTF.